The clone carrying this T cell receptor beta chain was seen more than once but under ten times. Its antigen is not identified. The data were obtained in a study of shared clonotypes between healthy human individuals. Study overall: Each donor's CD4 naive and CD4 memory cells filled three plates apiece, CD8 naive two, and CD8 memory one. Points from the study as a whole: Shared across a few donors were 4% to 6% of the naive CD4 clonotypes. On the whole, naive subsets had larger estimated richness than memory subsets had. Non-shared clonotypes had lower generation probabilities than clonotypes shared by all four sorted-subset donors.

Trimming left V 5 bases short and J 0 bases short, with 11 bases between. There are 14 residues in the CDR3. The germline CDR1 and CDR2 sequences are MNHEY and SMNVEV (reference sequence). The data were produced by immunoSEQ multiplex PCR, yet TCRdb's version contains in-frame clones alone and is incomplete. The table shows over a million clones, with 96% occurring only once. The receptor's source is a man under 40 in good health. V and J are TRBV27 and TRBJ2-7, with D unclear. Sequenced sample: naive CD4+ T cells sorted from blood. Subset defined: CD45RA+ positively selected. The CDR3 region is CASSRDALSYEQYF. In DNA, the CDR3 is TGTGCCAGCAGTCGCGACGCCCTCTCCTACGAGCAGTACTTC.